One TCR beta chain is described in this entry. Study processing details: Amplification of reference gene primers provided the estimated nucleated cell counts. TCRdb's copy holds only in-frame clones and misses some; the assay was immunoSEQ multiplex PCR. That table furnishes V, J and clone size, whereas the DNA furnished D and trimming. The sample lists about 52,000 clones, approximately 84% occurring once. The data originate from a study of blood T cell repertoires in COVID-19. The wider study: Whether acute or convalescent, the COVID-19 samples came from the United States, Italy and Spain. T cells, B-cell-depleted T cells, or PBMCs supplied cDNA or gDNA.

This TCR came from a man in his 70s with acute or convalescent COVID-19. The sample comprised peripheral blood.

The CDR3 loop is CASSLSIAFGYTF. The CDR3 DNA is TGTGCCAGCTCCCTCAGTATAGCTTTTGGCTACACCTTC. The J gene is TRBJ1-2, the V gene TRBV6-5; D gene uncertain. This CDR3 contains 13 residues. CDR1 and CDR2 (germline): MNHEY, SVGAGI. V lost 8 bases, J lost 7 bases, and 17 bases lay in between.